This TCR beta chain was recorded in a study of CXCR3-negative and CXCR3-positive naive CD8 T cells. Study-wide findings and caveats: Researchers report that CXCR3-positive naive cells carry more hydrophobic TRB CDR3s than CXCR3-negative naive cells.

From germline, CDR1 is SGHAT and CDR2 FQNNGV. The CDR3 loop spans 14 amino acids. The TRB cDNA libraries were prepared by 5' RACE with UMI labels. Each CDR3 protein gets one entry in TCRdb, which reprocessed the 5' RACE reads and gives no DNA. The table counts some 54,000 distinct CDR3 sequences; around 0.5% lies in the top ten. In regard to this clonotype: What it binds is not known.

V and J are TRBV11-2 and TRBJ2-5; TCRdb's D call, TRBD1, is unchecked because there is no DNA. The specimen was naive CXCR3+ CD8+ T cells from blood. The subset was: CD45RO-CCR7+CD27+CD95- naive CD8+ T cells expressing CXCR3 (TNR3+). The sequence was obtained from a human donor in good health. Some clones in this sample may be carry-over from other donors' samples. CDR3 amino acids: CASSLAWGQETQYF.